This T cell receptor (beta chain) was sequenced during a study of blood T cell repertoires in COVID-19. In the study overall: Spain, Italy and the United States supplied samples that represented acute and convalescent COVID-19. PBMCs, B-cell-depleted T cells, or T cells provided the cDNA or gDNA that made up the material.

This table comes from immunoSEQ multiplex PCR, and its TCRdb copy is limited to in-frame clones, with some not included. The table has roughly 200,000 clones, around 80% seen once. This TCR was sampled from a woman of 80 years or more with active or convalescent COVID-19. Sequencing used peripheral blood.

The CDR3 spells CASSNRAGEIYEQYF. The CDR3 coding sequence is TGTGCCAGTAGTAATCGGGCAGGGGAAATCTACGAGCAGTACTTC. The V gene is TRBV19, the J gene TRBJ2-7, with D perhaps TRBD1 (6 bases). CDR1 and CDR2 (germline): LNHDA, SQIVND (reference sequence). The V and J ends lost 4 bases and 3 bases respectively, with 16 bases between them. The CDR3 runs 15 residues.